This TCR beta chain was recovered during a study of sequential checkpoint blockade in melanoma. Study-level information: After nivolumab or ipilimumab alone, around 24 patients had week-13 rebiopsies.

A few counts support this clone. Treatment meaning: randomized to nivolumab then ipilimumab (arm A) or the reverse (arm B). DNA-damaging chemotherapy had not been given to any patient beforehand. Profiled with immunoSEQ multiplex PCR; TCRdb holds only in-frame clones, not every one. This sample has fewer than 20,000 clones, with about 69% found just once. CDR1 is SGHRS, CDR2 YFSETQ, per germline. The CDR3 loop spans 15 amino acids. V lost 2 bases to trimming and J lost 3 bases, with 11 bases between them. The material sequenced was tumor tissue (inferred from file names), taken from a patient given nivolumab and ipilimumab in sequence. V is TRBV5-1 and J is TRBJ2-2; D perhaps matches TRBD2 (6 bases). The sequence was collected from a human donor with melanoma. CDR3 region: CASSLRGTHTGELFF. CDR3 nucleotides: TGCGCCAGCAGCTTACGCGGGACCCACACCGGGGAGCTGTTTTTT. The entire variable domain, with the rest obtained from reference TRBV5-1 and TRBJ2-2, is as follows: KAGVTQTPRYLIKTRGQQVTLSCSPISGHRSVSWYQQTPGQGLQFLFEYFSETQRNKGNFPGRFSGRQFSNSRSEMNVSTLELGDSALYLCASSLRGTHTGELFFGEGSRLTVL.